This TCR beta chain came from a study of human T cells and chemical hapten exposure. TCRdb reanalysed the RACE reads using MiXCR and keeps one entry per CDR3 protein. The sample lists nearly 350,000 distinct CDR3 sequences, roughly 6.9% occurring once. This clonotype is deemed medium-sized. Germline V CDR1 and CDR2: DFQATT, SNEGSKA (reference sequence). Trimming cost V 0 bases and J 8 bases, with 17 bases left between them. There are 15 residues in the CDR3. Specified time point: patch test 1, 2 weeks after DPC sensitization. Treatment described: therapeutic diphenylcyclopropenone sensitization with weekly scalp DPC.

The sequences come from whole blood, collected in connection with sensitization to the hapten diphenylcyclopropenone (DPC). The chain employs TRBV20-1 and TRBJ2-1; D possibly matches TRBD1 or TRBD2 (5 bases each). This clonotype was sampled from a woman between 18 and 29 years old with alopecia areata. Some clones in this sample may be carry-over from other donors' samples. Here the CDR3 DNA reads TGCAGTGCTAGAGACCCAGGGACCCTTGTGGATGAGCAGTTCTTC. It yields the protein CSARDPGTLVDEQFF.